Each of the 5 T cell receptor beta chains below was sequenced from the same sample in a study of T-cell memory formation after mild COVID-19. TCRdb re-analysed the 5' RACE reads in MiXCR, keeping a single row per CDR3 protein. Here the sample spans 90,000 to 120,000 distinct CDR3 sequences, 11% being singletons. The sample taken for sequencing was PBMCs or a T cell subset sorted from them (not recorded which). The receptors were gathered from a man aged 18 to 29 who had mild COVID-19 (a few samples of this study predate the infection). Cell type and time point are not known.

This clonotype was counted ten times or more. The chain is built from TRBV4-1 and TRBJ2-3; 7 bases match TRBD1. The CDR3 extends over 14 amino acids. V gave up 3 bases and J gave up 6 bases; unmatched junction bases: 6. Germline assignment: CDR1 MGHRA and CDR2 YSYEKL. This CDR3 is CASSQTTGEDTQYF. The CDR3 bases are TGCGCCAGCAGCCAGACCACAGGGGAGGATACGCAGTATTTT.

This clonotype was detected a few times. This chain joins TRBV12-3 or TRBV12-4 and TRBJ1-2; D remains ambiguous. This CDR3 has 13 amino acids. V lost 5 bases, J lost 8 bases, and 15 bases lay in between. The CDR3 DNA sequence: TGTGCCAGCAGTATGTCCGGGAGCTGGGGCTACACCTTC. This codes for CASSMSGSWGYTF.

V is TRBV7-9 and J is TRBJ1-1; D is unresolved. The CDR3 has 14 residues. The ends were cut back, 4 bases at V and 1 base at J, with 10 bases in the middle. CDR1 is SEHNR, CDR2 FQNEAQ, per germline (reference sequence). The CDR3: CASSSADGNTEAFF. The CDR3 DNA reads TGTGCCAGCAGCTCCGCGGACGGGAACACTGAAGCTTTCTTT. Together with reference TRBV7-9 and TRBJ1-1, the CDR3 gives the full variable domain: DTGVSQNPRHKITKRGQNVTFRCDPISEHNRLYWYRQTLGQGPEFLTYFQNEAQLEKSRLLSDRFSAERPKGSFSTLEIQRTEQGDSAMYLCASSSADGNTEAFFGQGTRLTVV.

Only a few counts were recorded for this clonotype. The chain combines TRBV7-9 with TRBJ2-7; D possibly uses TRBD1 or TRBD2 (7 bases each). Between the trimmed V and J ends, which lost 4 bases and 5 bases, there was a span of 21 bases. The CDR3 has 16 residues. Germline CDR1 SEHNR, CDR2 FQNEAQ (reference sequence). The CDR3 region has the DNA TGTGCCAGCAGCTCGCAGACAGGGAGGGGTTGGGACGAGCAGTACTTC. Its protein is CASSSQTGRGWDEQYF.

The rearrangement links TRBV12-3 or TRBV12-4 to TRBJ2-7; D is possibly TRBD1 (6 bases). With 5 bases removed from V and 4 bases from J, the gap between germline ends came to 12 bases. The CDR3 sequence is 13 residues long. The chain's CDR3 is CASSLGQTYEQYV. The CDR3 region has the DNA TGTGCCAGCAGTCTCGGACAGACGTACGAGCAGTACGTC.